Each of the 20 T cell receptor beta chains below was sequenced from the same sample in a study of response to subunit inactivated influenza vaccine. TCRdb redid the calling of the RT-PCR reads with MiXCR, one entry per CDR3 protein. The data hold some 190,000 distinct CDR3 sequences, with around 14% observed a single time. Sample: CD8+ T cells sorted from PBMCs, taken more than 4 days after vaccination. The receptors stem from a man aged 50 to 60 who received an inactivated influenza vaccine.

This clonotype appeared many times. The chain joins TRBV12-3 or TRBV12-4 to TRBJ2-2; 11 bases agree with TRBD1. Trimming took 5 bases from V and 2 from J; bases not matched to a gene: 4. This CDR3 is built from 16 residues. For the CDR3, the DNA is TGTGCCAGCAGTCCAGGGACAGGGGGAAACACCGGGGAGCTGTTTTTT. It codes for CASSPGTGGNTGELFF.

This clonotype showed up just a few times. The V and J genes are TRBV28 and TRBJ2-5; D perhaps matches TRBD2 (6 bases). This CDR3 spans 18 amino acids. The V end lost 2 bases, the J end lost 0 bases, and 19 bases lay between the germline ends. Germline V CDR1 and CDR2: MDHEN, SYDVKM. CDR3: CASSLPVGGHPYQETQYF. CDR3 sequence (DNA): TGTGCCAGCAGTTTACCAGTAGGAGGGCACCCGTACCAAGAGACCCAGTACTTC.

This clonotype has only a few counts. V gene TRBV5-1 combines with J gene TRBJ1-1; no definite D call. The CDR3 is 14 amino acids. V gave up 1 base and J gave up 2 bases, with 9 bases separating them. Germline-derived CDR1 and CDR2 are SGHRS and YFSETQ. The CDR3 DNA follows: TGCGCCAGCAGCTTGTTTCACGGTAACACTGAAGCTTTCTTT. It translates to CASSLFHGNTEAFF. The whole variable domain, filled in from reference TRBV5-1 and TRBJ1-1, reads KAGVTQTPRYLIKTRGQQVTLSCSPISGHRSVSWYQQTPGQGLQFLFEYFSETQRNKGNFPGRFSGRQFSNSRSEMNVSTLELGDSALYLCASSLFHGNTEAFFGQGTRLTVV.

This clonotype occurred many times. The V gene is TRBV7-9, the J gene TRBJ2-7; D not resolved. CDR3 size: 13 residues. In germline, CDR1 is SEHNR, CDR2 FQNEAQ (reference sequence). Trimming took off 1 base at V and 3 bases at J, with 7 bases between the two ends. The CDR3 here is CASSLDNNYEQYF. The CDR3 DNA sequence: TGTGCCAGCAGCTTAGATAACAACTACGAGCAGTACTTC.

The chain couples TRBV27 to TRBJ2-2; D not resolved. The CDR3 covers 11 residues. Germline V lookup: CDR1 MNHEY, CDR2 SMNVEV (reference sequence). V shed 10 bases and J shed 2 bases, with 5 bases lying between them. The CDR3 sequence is CATTNTGELFF. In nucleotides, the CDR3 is TGTGCCACCACAAACACCGGGGAGCTGTTTTTT.

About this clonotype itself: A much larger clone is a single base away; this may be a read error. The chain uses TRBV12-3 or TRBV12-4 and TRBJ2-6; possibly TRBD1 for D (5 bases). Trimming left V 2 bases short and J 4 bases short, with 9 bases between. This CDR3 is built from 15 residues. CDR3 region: CASSLSGFGANVLTF. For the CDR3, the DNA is TGTGCCAGCAGTTTATCAGGGTTCGGGGCCAACGTCCTGACTTTC.

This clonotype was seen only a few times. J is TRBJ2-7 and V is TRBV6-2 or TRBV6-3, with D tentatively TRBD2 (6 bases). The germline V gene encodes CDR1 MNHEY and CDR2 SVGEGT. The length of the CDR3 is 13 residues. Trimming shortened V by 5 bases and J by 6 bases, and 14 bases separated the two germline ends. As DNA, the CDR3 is TGTGCCAGCAGTCGGGACTTCTTCTTCGAGCAGTACTTC. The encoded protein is CASSRDFFFEQYF.

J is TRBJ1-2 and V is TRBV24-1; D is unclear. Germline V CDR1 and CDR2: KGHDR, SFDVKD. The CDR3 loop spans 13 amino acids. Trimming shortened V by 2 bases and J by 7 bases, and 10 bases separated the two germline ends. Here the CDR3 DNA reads TGTGCCACCAGTGATTCAAACGTCGGTGGCTACACCTTC. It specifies CATSDSNVGGYTF.

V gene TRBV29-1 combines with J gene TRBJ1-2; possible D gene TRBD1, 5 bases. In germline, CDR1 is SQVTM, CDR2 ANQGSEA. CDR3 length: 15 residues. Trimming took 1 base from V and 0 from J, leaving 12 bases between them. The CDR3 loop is CSVEVPGGSNYGYTF. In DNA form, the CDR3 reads TGCAGCGTTGAAGTTCCGGGGGGGTCTAACTATGGCTACACCTTC.

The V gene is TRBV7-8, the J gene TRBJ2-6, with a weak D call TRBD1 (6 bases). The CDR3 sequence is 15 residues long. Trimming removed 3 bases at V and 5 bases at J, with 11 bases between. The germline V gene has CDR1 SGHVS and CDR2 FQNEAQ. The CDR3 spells CASSFVTGRANVLTF. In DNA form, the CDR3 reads TGTGCCAGCAGCTTTGTAACAGGGAGGGCCAACGTCCTGACTTTC.

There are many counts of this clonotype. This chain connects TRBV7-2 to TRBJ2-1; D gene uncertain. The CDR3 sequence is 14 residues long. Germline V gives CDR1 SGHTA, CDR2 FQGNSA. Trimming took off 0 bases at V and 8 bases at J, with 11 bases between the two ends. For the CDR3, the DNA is TGTGCCAGCAGCTTAGCGGCCGGTGTCTATGAGCAGTTCTTC. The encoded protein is CASSLAAGVYEQFF. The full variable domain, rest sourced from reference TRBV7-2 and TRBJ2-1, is GAGVSQSPSNKVTEKGKDVELRCDPISGHTALYWYRQSLGQGLEFLIYFQGNSAPDKSGLPSDRFSAERTGGSVSTLTIQRTQQEDSAVYLCASSLAAGVYEQFFGPGTRLTVL.

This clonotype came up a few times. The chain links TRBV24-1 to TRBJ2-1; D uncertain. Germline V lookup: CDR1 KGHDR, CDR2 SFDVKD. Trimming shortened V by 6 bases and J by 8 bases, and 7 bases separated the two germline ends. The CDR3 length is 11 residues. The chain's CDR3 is CATSQDDEQFF. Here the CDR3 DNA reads TGTGCCACCAGTCAGGATGATGAGCAGTTCTTC.

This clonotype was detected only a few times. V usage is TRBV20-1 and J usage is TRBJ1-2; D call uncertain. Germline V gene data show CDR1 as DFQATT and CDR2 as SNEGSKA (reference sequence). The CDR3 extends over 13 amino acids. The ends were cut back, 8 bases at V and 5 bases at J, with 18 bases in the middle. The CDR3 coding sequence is TGCAGTCCTGCTCGGATGCAGGCTTATGGCTACACCTTC. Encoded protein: CSPARMQAYGYTF.

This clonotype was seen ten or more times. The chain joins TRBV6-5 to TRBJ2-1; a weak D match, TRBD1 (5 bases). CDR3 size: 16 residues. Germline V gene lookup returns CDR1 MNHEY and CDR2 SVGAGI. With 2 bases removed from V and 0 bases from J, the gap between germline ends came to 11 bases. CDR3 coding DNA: TGTGCCAGCAGTTACCAACAGGCCTCCTCCTACAATGAGCAGTTCTTC. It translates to CASSYQQASSYNEQFF.

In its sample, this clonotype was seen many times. The CDR3 spells CASSSGQRPYEQYF. CDR3 sequence (DNA): TGTGCCAGCAGCTCAGGACAGCGGCCCTACGAGCAGTACTTC. This chain joins TRBV7-8 and TRBJ2-7, with D tentatively TRBD1 (6 bases). From germline, CDR1 is SGHVS and CDR2 FQNEAQ. V lost 4 bases, J lost 2 bases, and 12 bases lay in between. The CDR3 has 14 amino acids. Supplemented by reference TRBV7-8 and TRBJ2-7, the full variable domain reads GAGVSQSPRYKVAKRGQDVALRCDPISGHVSLFWYQQALGQGPEFLTYFQNEAQLDKSGLPSDRFFAERPEGSVSTLKIQRTQQEDSAVYLCASSSGQRPYEQYFGPGTRLTVT.

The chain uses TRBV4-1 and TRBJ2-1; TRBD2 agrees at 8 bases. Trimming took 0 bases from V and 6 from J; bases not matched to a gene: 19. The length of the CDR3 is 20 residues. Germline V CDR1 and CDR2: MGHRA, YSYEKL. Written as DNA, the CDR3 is TGCGCCAGCAGCCAAGATCCGACGAGGAGGTCGGGAGGGTACGGCAATGAGCAGTTCTTC. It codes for CASSQDPTRRSGGYGNEQFF.

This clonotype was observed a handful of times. CDR3 protein: CASSEYENRGETQYF. In DNA, the CDR3 is TGTGCCAGCAGTGAATACGAGAACAGGGGGGAGACCCAGTACTTC. The chain has TRBV25-1 and TRBJ2-5; 8 bases align to TRBD1. CDR3 size: 15 residues. The junction had 5 bases not matched to a gene; V was cut back by 0 bases and J by 5 bases. Germline V CDR1 and CDR2: MGHDK, SYGVNS.

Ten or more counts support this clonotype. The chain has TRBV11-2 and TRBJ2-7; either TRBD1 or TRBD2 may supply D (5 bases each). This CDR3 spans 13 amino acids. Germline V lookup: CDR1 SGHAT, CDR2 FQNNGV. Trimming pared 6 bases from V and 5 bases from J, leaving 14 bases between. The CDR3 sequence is CASRGRTSNEQYF. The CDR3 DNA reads TGTGCCAGCAGGGGACGGACTTCCAACGAGCAGTACTTC.

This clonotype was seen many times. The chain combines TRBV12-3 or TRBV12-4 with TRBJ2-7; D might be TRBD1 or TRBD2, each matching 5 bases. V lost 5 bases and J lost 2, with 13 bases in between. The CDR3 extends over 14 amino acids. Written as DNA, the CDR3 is TGTGCCAGCAGTGGGGACCGGGCACCCTACGAGCAGTACTTC. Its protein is CASSGDRAPYEQYF.

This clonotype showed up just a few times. CDR3 coding DNA: TGTGCCAGCAGCCTCCTCGCGGACAGGGTCAAGGGCTACACCTTC. Amino acids: CASSLLADRVKGYTF. The chain uses TRBV28 and TRBJ1-2, with TRBD1 matching 8 bases. The CDR3 spans 15 residues. The germline V gene encodes CDR1 MDHEN and CDR2 SYDVKM. The V segment lost 6 bases and the J segment 8 bases; nucleotides outside the gene matches: 14.